These 2 T cell receptor beta chains originate from one sample sequenced in a study of OX40 agonist ivuxolimab in advanced cancers. Libraries were prepared by immunoSEQ multiplex PCR; TCRdb keeps only in-frame clonotypes and omits some of them. The sample has 65,000 or so clones; around 83% are singletons. Sample: CD4+ or CD8+ T cells sorted from blood, taken in a trial of the OX40 agonist ivuxolimab. Receptor source: an adult with an advanced solid tumor such as melanoma, head and neck, liver or kidney cancer.

This chain joins TRBV5-1 and TRBJ2-2, with 12 positions matching TRBD2. Trimming cost V 4 bases and J 0 bases; bases outside gene matches: 4. This CDR3 spans 17 amino acids. Germline V gives CDR1 SGHRS, CDR2 YFSETQ. The CDR3 region has the DNA TGCGCCAGCAGCCAACTAGCGGGGGGACCGAACACCGGGGAGCTGTTTTTT. Translated: CASSQLAGGPNTGELFF.

V usage is TRBV7-3 and J usage is TRBJ2-1; TRBD1 or TRBD2 may be the D gene (5 bases each). Trimming removed 4 bases at V and 4 bases at J, with 14 bases between. Germline assignment: CDR1 SGHTA and CDR2 FQGTGA. The CDR3 is 15 residues long. CDR3 region: CASSSGLPKYNEQFF. The CDR3 DNA sequence: TGTGCCAGCAGCTCGGGGCTTCCCAAATACAATGAGCAGTTCTTC.